Presented here are 10 T cell receptor beta chains from one specimen sequenced in a study of OX40 agonist ivuxolimab in advanced cancers. Libraries were prepared by immunoSEQ multiplex PCR; TCRdb keeps only in-frame clonotypes and omits some of them. The table includes roughly 89,000 clones, 70% to 90% detected once. Here the sequenced sample was CD4+ or CD8+ T cells sorted from blood, taken in a trial of the OX40 agonist ivuxolimab. The source is an adult with an advanced solid tumor such as melanoma, head and neck, liver or kidney cancer.

The rearrangement uses TRBV6-1 and TRBJ2-3; 11 bases agree with TRBD1. Germline CDR1 and CDR2: MNHNS and SASEGT. This CDR3 is built from 17 residues. The V segment lost 3 bases and the J segment 2 bases; nucleotides outside the gene matches: 7. The CDR3 reads CASSDPRGQGVTDTQYF. The CDR3 nucleotides read TGTGCCAGCAGTGATCCCCGGGGACAGGGGGTCACAGATACGCAGTATTTT.

The J gene is TRBJ1-5, the V gene TRBV19; maybe TRBD1 (6 bases). Trimming removed 1 base from V and 3 bases from J, with 13 bases in between. CDR3 length: 16 amino acids. CDR1 is LNHDA and CDR2 is SQIVND in the germline V gene (reference sequence). This CDR3 reads CASSIGATGPNQPQHF. DNA of the CDR3: TGTGCCAGTAGTATAGGCGCAACAGGGCCCAATCAGCCCCAGCATTTT.

The chain has TRBV12-5 and TRBJ2-1, with 10 positions matching TRBD2. This CDR3 comprises 15 residues. CDR1 LGHNT and CDR2 FRNRAP come from the germline V gene. The trim removed 6 bases at V and 3 bases at J, leaving 5 bases unmatched. Here the CDR3 DNA reads TGTGCTAGTGGGTCAGGACTAGCGGTCTACAATGAGCAGTTCTTC. The encoded protein is CASGSGLAVYNEQFF.

The rearrangement links TRBV6-6 to TRBJ1-2; 11 nucleotides agree with TRBD1. The V gene end was trimmed by 5 bases and the J gene end by 0 bases; junction bases not matched to a gene: 2. This CDR3 has 15 residues. Germline-derived CDR1 and CDR2 are MNHNY and SVGAGI (reference sequence). The CDR3 reads CASSQGQGANYGYTF. The CDR3 nucleotides read TGTGCCAGCAGTCAGGGACAGGGGGCTAACTATGGCTACACCTTC.

Only a few counts were recorded for this clone. The chain couples TRBV4-1 to TRBJ2-2, with D maybe TRBD2 (6 bases). The CDR3 length is 15 residues. Trimming stripped 4 bases from V and 5 bases from J, with 14 bases between. In germline, CDR1 is MGHRA, CDR2 YSYEKL. Here the CDR3 reads CASSPEGPTTGELFF. As DNA, the CDR3 is TGCGCCAGCAGCCCGGAGGGCCCTACGACCGGGGAGCTGTTTTTT.

The J gene is TRBJ1-2, the V gene TRBV9; 7 bases map to TRBD1. The germline V gene has CDR1 SGDLS and CDR2 YYNGEE. This CDR3 contains 15 residues. J was trimmed by 7 bases and V by 2 bases; bases with no gene match: 11. In DNA, the CDR3 is TGTGCCAGCAGCGTCACACAGGGGACCCTAGGTGGCTACACCTTC. This codes for CASSVTQGTLGGYTF.

The chain recombines TRBV19 with TRBJ1-6; D unresolved. V lost 9 bases, J lost 0 bases, and 9 bases lay in between. Germline V lookup: CDR1 LNHDA, CDR2 SQIVND (reference sequence). This CDR3 has 14 amino acids. CDR3: CASCLSSYNSPLHF. The CDR3 DNA is TGTGCCAGCTGCCTGAGCTCCTATAATTCACCCCTCCACTTT.

V is TRBV6-5 and J is TRBJ2-1; 9 positions agree with TRBD1. V lost 7 bases to trimming and J lost 0 bases; unmatched junction nucleotides: 4. Germline V lookup: CDR1 MNHEY, CDR2 SVGAGI. The CDR3 totals 15 residues. CDR3 DNA: TGTGCCAGCACTGCGACAGGGGGCTCCTACAATGAGCAGTTCTTC. Translating gives CASTATGGSYNEQFF.

The chain recombines TRBV2 with TRBJ2-1; the match to TRBD2 covers 9 bases. The CDR3 is 17 amino acids. Trimming took 4 bases from V and 9 from J; bases not matched to a gene: 16. Germline V CDR1 and CDR2: SNHLY, FYNNEI. The chain's CDR3 is CASSGVAGGPFGGEQFF. DNA for the CDR3: TGTGCCAGCAGTGGGGTGGCGGGAGGGCCTTTTGGGGGTGAGCAGTTCTTC.

The rearrangement joins TRBV6-6 to TRBJ1-1, with D tentatively TRBD1 (6 bases). Germline-derived CDR1 and CDR2 are MNHNY and SVGAGI (reference sequence). This CDR3 spans 13 amino acids. The V and J ends lost 6 bases and 1 base respectively, with 9 bases between them. As DNA, the CDR3 is TGTGCCAGCAGCGACAGGAAGAACACTGAAGCTTTCTTT. It codes for CASSDRKNTEAFF.